The clone carrying this T cell receptor beta chain was found a few times. As yet, its antigen is unknown. TCRdb fed the 5' RACE reads into MiXCR, producing one record per CDR3 protein. The sample includes 620,000 or so distinct CDR3 sequences, 9% to 15% of them seen just once. The data were obtained in a study of T cells after yellow fever vaccination. General study findings and limits: Reappearance after the booster was seen for most primary-vaccination clones, at 96% CD4 and around 90% CD8.

The sequencing used PBMCs, collected on the day of the yellow fever booster vaccination. This clonotype was obtained from a man aged 25 to 45 who received the YFV17D yellow fever vaccine.

The CDR3 region has the DNA TGTGCCAGCAGTGTTCTGCCATACTACGAGCAGTACTTC. Translation gives CASSVLPYYEQYF. J is TRBJ2-7 and V is TRBV6-1; D uncertain. Germline CDR1 is MNHNS and CDR2 is SASEGT. Trimming took off 4 bases at V and 3 bases at J, with 10 bases between the two ends. CDR3 length: 13 residues.